This TCR beta chain was retrieved from a study of Graves' ophthalmopathy and Graves' hyperthyroidism. Background on the study: If no ophthalmopathy appeared within 18 months of follow-up, hyperthyroidism was termed stable.

General study results and limits: Forecasting of ophthalmopathy progression by the model achieved almost 71% sensitivity and roughly 78% specificity.

The CDR3 has 16 residues if both end residues are counted. Germline CDR1 reads PRHDT; CDR2 reads FYEKMQ (reference sequence). RNA transcripts provided the template for amplifying TCR beta CDR3 regions. Scientists carried out first-round RT-PCR using HTBI primers and then a second-round multiplex PCR. MiXCR was run by TCRdb on the multiplex PCR reads, yielding one entry per CDR3 protein. The data show approximately 540,000 distinct CDR3 sequences, with about 40% seen just once and about 4.1% held by the top ten. On this clonotype itself: Antigen unknown. Without the conserved terminal phenylalanine or tryptophan, this CDR3 likely stems from a read error. The DNA is left out, because the CDR3 cannot be placed on it with certainty; the CDR3 is given as TCRdb lists it.

The origin of this receptor is an adult man with Graves' hyperthyroidism. The gene calls are TRBV13 and TRBJ1-6. The sample taken for sequencing was peripheral blood or thyroid tissue (not recorded which). This CDR3 reads CASGYGRSSYNSPLQS.